Each of the 19 T cell receptor beta chains below was sequenced from the same sample in a study of blood T cell repertoires in COVID-19. The repertoire was sequenced with immunoSEQ multiplex PCR; TCRdb's copy has only in-frame clones and lacks some. The sample records some 120,000 clones, approximately 90% being singletons. Material: peripheral blood. These TCRs come from a human donor with active COVID-19. The donor label of this sample is uncertain.

This chain links TRBV28 with TRBJ2-7, with D unresolved. This CDR3 is 11 amino acids long. The germline V and J ends were trimmed by 2 bases and 6 bases, with 5 bases remaining between them. The germline V gene encodes CDR1 MDHEN and CDR2 SYDVKM. DNA for the CDR3: TGTGCCAGCAGTTTACGCGCCGAGCAGTACTTC. It translates to CASSLRAEQYF. The full variable domain, completed using reference TRBV28 and TRBJ2-7, is DVKVTQSSRYLVKRTGEKVFLECVQDMDHENMFWYRQDPGLGLRLIYFSYDVKMKEKGDIPEGYSVSREKKERFSLILESASTNQTSMYLCASSLRAEQYFGPGTRLTVT.

V gene TRBV5-1 combines with J gene TRBJ2-2, with a weak D call TRBD1 (6 bases). The germline V and J ends were trimmed by 3 bases and 0 bases, with 9 bases remaining between them. Per the germline V gene, CDR1 is SGHRS and CDR2 is YFSETQ. The CDR3 is made up of 15 amino acids. The CDR3 region is CASSSAGANTGELFF. Written as DNA, the CDR3 is TGCGCCAGCAGCTCTGCAGGGGCGAACACCGGGGAGCTGTTTTTT.

The chain recombines TRBV7-2 with TRBJ2-1; D is unclear. The CDR3 length is 13 residues. V lost 7 bases and J lost 0, with 7 bases in between. CDR1 and CDR2 (germline): SGHTA, FQGNSA. CDR3 residues: CASTLPSYNEQFF. The CDR3 bases are TGTGCCAGCACCCTCCCCTCCTACAATGAGCAGTTCTTC. Variable domain in full (rest from reference TRBV7-2 and TRBJ2-1): GAGVSQSPSNKVTEKGKDVELRCDPISGHTALYWYRQSLGQGLEFLIYFQGNSAPDKSGLPSDRFSAERTGGSVSTLTIQRTQQEDSAVYLCASTLPSYNEQFFGPGTRLTVL.

This chain links TRBV5-6 with TRBJ2-5, with D possibly matching TRBD2 (6 bases). This CDR3 region has 16 residues. Germline-derived CDR1 and CDR2 are SGHDT and YYEEEE. Between the trimmed V and J ends, which lost 4 bases and 4 bases, there was a span of 20 bases. The CDR3 bases are TGTGCCAGCAGCCTCCCGGGACTTAGCGATCGAGAGACCCAGTACTTC. Its translation: CASSLPGLSDRETQYF.

The chain combines TRBV12-3 or TRBV12-4 with TRBJ1-2; D perhaps matches TRBD1 (6 bases). V gave up 5 bases and J gave up 5 bases, with 6 bases separating them. This CDR3 region has 11 residues. In nucleotides, the CDR3 is TGTGCCAGCAGTACAGGGTATGGCTACACCTTC. Its protein product is CASSTGYGYTF.

The rearrangement links TRBV19 to TRBJ1-2; 9 bases agree with TRBD1. Germline lookup yields CDR1 LNHDA and CDR2 SQIVND (reference sequence). The CDR3 extends over 16 amino acids. V was clipped by 9 bases and J by 4 bases; unmatched bases: 15. CDR3 in amino acids: CASLASPGQGIYGYTF. CDR3 nucleotides: TGTGCCAGCCTCGCCTCCCCGGGACAGGGAATCTATGGCTACACCTTC.

In the case of this clone: Different DNA sequences within this sample yield the same CDR3. In DNA, the CDR3 is TGTGCCAGCAGCTTACAGGGGAACACTGAAGCTTTCTTT. Translating gives CASSLQGNTEAFF. The genes are TRBV7-2 and TRBJ1-1; a possible D gene is TRBD1 (5 bases). Germline-derived CDR1 and CDR2 are SGHTA and FQGNSA. The V gene lost 2 bases and the J gene lost 1 base, with 5 bases spanning the gap. The CDR3 runs to 13 residues.

The chain is built from TRBV27 and TRBJ1-5; possible D gene TRBD1, 5 bases. The CDR3 has 16 amino acids. Germline V gives CDR1 MNHEY, CDR2 SMNVEV (reference sequence). The germline V and J ends were trimmed by 5 bases and 1 base, with 15 bases remaining between them. CDR3 DNA sequence: TGTGCCAGCAGTGAAACAGGTACGAGGAGCAATCAGCCCCAGCATTTT. Protein sequence: CASSETGTRSNQPQHF.

The chain has TRBV30 and TRBJ2-3; TRBD1 is a possible D gene (6 bases). This CDR3 contains 16 residues. V gave up 4 bases and J gave up 5 bases, with 22 bases separating them. Germline loops: CDR1 GTSNPN, CDR2 SVGIG (reference sequence). The CDR3 bases are TGTGCCTGGACTCTGGTCGGTGGGGGCCCTGGAGATACGCAGTATTTT. Its protein product is CAWTLVGGGPGDTQYF.

The chain uses TRBV6-2 or TRBV6-3 and TRBJ1-2; D might be TRBD1 (5 bases). CDR1 and CDR2 from the germline V gene are MNHEY and SVGEGT. CDR3 length equals 15 residues. Trimming left V 5 bases short and J 4 bases short, with 17 bases between. The CDR3 spells CASSQPAAGPYGYTF. CDR3 coding DNA: TGTGCCAGCAGTCAACCGGCGGCAGGGCCCTATGGCTACACCTTC.

The chain has TRBV5-6 and TRBJ2-1, with a tentative D call TRBD2 (6 bases). V was pared by 0 bases and J by 2 bases, with 9 bases between. CDR3 length: 15 residues. Per germline, CDR1 SGHDT and CDR2 YYEEEE. CDR3 bases: TGTGCCAGCAGCTTGGGCCTAGCGACCTACAATGAGCAGTTCTTC. Protein product: CASSLGLATYNEQFF.

The chain is built from TRBV7-2 and TRBJ1-5, with D hard to call. The CDR3 totals 13 residues. Between the trimmed V and J ends, which lost 1 base and 3 bases, there was a span of 4 bases. CDR1 is SGHTA and CDR2 is FQGNSA in the germline V gene. The DNA for the CDR3 is TGTGCCAGCAGCTTAGTGTACAATCAGCCCCAGCATTTT. It specifies CASSLVYNQPQHF.

The chain combines TRBV4-1 with TRBJ2-7; D ambiguous. The CDR3 has 15 amino acids. Per the germline V gene, CDR1 is MGHRA and CDR2 is YSYEKL. V was cut by 1 base and J by 3 bases, with 13 bases left in between. The CDR3 DNA is TGCGCCAGCAGCCAAGGGCAGAACCTGAACTACGAGCAGTACTTC. The encoded protein is CASSQGQNLNYEQYF.

This chain uses TRBV6-1 with TRBJ2-3; D gene uncertain. Trimming cost V 2 bases and J 8 bases, with 8 bases left between them. CDR3 length equals 12 residues. Germline V CDR1 and CDR2: MNHNS, SASEGT. The CDR3 region has the DNA TGTGCCAGCAGTGAACCGTCGGTTACGCAGTATTTT. Translation: CASSEPSVTQYF.

V is TRBV7-9 and J is TRBJ2-3; D is possibly TRBD1 (5 bases). The length of the CDR3 is 15 residues. Per the germline V gene, CDR1 is SEHNR and CDR2 is FQNEAQ (reference sequence). Deletions cut 6 bases from V and 2 bases from J, with 15 bases between. The CDR3 loop is CASSSPGSHTDTQYF. The CDR3 bases are TGTGCCAGCAGTTCACCAGGGTCCCACACAGATACGCAGTATTTT.

V and J are TRBV24-1 and TRBJ2-7; D not certain. The CDR3 sequence is 13 residues long. V lost 3 bases and J 0 bases, leaving 5 bases between the germline ends. Germline V CDR1 and CDR2: KGHDR, SFDVKD. DNA of the CDR3: TGTGCCACCAGTGATCCTAGCTCCTACGAGCAGTACTTC. Encoded protein: CATSDPSSYEQYF.

V and J are TRBV5-8 and TRBJ2-2; TRBD1 is a possible D gene (5 bases). V was cut by 7 bases and J by 3 bases, with 22 bases left in between. This CDR3 has 17 amino acids. Germline CDR1 reads SGHTS; CDR2 reads YDEGEE. Here the CDR3 reads CASGTGWGSKDTGELFF. DNA of the CDR3: TGTGCCAGCGGAACTGGATGGGGCAGTAAAGACACCGGGGAGCTGTTTTTT. Supplemented by reference TRBV5-8 and TRBJ2-2, the full variable domain reads EAGVTQSPTHLIKTRGQQATLRCSPISGHTSVYWYQQALGLGLQFLLWYDEGEERNRGNFPPRFSGRQFPNYSSELNVNALELEDSALYLCASGTGWGSKDTGELFFGEGSRLTVL.

This rearrangement joins TRBV7-9 to TRBJ1-1, with D perhaps matching TRBD1 (5 bases). From germline, CDR1 is SEHNR and CDR2 FQNEAQ (reference sequence). The CDR3 is made up of 15 amino acids. The ends were cut back, 1 base at V and 1 base at J, with 10 bases in the middle. For the CDR3, the DNA is TGTGCCAGCAGCTTAGTAGGCAGGGAGAACACTGAAGCTTTCTTT. Protein sequence: CASSLVGRENTEAFF.

This clone was detected only a few times. The V call is TRBV6-4, the J call TRBJ2-7, with 8 bases fitting TRBD2. Germline V CDR1 and CDR2: MRHNA, SNTAGT. J lost 3 bases, V lost 7 bases, and 14 bases had no gene match. This CDR3 contains 16 residues. DNA for the CDR3: TGTGCCAGCAAGGTGGGGGAGCGGGGGATACGCTACGAGCAGTACTTC. Its translation: CASKVGERGIRYEQYF.